This is a list of T cell receptor beta chains from one sample in a study of shared clonotypes between healthy human individuals. Profiling relied on immunoSEQ multiplex PCR, and the TCRdb table lists in-frame clones only, not all of them. The sample holds around 1.9 million clones; about 93% are singletons and the top ten take under 2%. Specimen: naive CD8+ T cells from PBMCs. The receptor set was obtained from a man between 18 and 35 years old in good health. Some clones in this sample may be carry-over from other donors' samples. CDR3s include the opening cysteine and the closing phenylalanine or tryptophan. A D gene is named only where the DNA matches it firmly. The size of a clone is reported for some rows only, either as once, few or many, or as a class for expanded clones.

>TRBJ2-7|TRBV7-9|NA|NA
CASSSRTGWGYEQYF
TGTGCCAGCAGCTCCCGCACAGGCTGGGGGTACGAGCAGTACTTC
>TRBJ2-3|TRBV28|NA|TRBD2
CASSLYPSGGADTQYF
TGTGCCAGCAGTTTATATCCTAGCGGAGGGGCAGATACGCAGTATTTT
>TRBJ1-2|TRBV6-5|NA|NA
CASSYQKDSYGYTF
TGTGCCAGCAGTTACCAAAAGGACAGCTATGGCTACACCTTC
>TRBJ2-7|TRBV28|NA|NA
CASLTGTYEQYF
TGTGCCAGCCTGACAGGAACCTACGAGCAGTACTTC
>TRBJ1-1|TRBV25-1|NA|NA
CASSDRGTYGYTEAFF
TGTGCCAGCAGTGATAGGGGGACCTATGGTTACACTGAAGCTTTCTTT
>TRBJ2-2|TRBV15|once|NA
CATSRGLNTGELFF
TGTGCCACCAGCAGGGGGCTGAACACCGGGGAGCTGTTTTTT
>TRBJ2-7|TRBV29-1|few|TRBD1
CSVAGGAFYEQYF
TGCAGCGTTGCAGGGGGCGCGTTTTACGAGCAGTACTTC
>TRBJ2-7|TRBV15|NA|NA
CATSRDMRAGTYEQYF
TGTGCCACCAGCAGAGATATGAGGGCAGGGACCTACGAGCAGTACTTC
>TRBJ2-7|TRBV7-2|NA|NA
CASSLMGVGSYEQYF
TGTGCCAGCAGCTTAATGGGCGTAGGGAGCTACGAGCAGTACTTC
>TRBJ2-4|TRBV5-5|NA|NA
CASSLLSLRENIQYF
TGTGCCAGCAGCTTGTTGTCGCTGCGCGAAAACATTCAGTACTTC
>TRBJ2-7|TRBV27|NA|TRBD2
CASSPSGLAGEFEQYF
TGTGCCAGCAGTCCCTCAGGACTAGCGGGAGAGTTCGAGCAGTACTTC
>TRBJ2-1|TRBV9|NA|NA
CASSVVANEQFF
TGTGCCAGCAGCGTAGTAGCAAACGAGCAGTTCTTC
>TRBJ1-5|TRBV28|NA|NA
CASSLLQGDQPQHF
TGTGCCAGCAGTTTACTGCAGGGAGACCAGCCCCAGCATTTT
>TRBJ2-3|TRBV4-1|NA|TRBD2
CASSPLSPLAGYTDTQYF
TGCGCCAGCAGCCCTCTCTCACCCCTAGCGGGATACACAGATACGCAGTATTTT
>TRBJ2-7|TRBV11-2|NA|NA
CASSSSPDSYEQYF
TGTGCCAGCAGCTCCTCTCCAGATTCCTACGAGCAGTACTTC
>TRBJ2-5|TRBV28|NA|TRBD2
CASSLGGEGETQYF
TGTGCCAGCAGTTTAGGAGGGGAGGGGGAGACCCAGTACTTC
>TRBJ2-7|TRBV27|NA|NA
CASSFLTAPYEQYF
TGTGCCAGCAGTTTCCTAACGGCCCCCTACGAGCAGTACTTC
>TRBJ1-2|TRBV7-9|NA|TRBD1
CASSLGDREVYGYTF
TGTGCCAGCAGCCTCGGGGACAGGGAAGTCTATGGCTACACCTTC
>TRBJ2-7|TRBV7-6|NA|TRBD1
CASSFGTEVYEQYF
TGTGCCAGCAGCTTTGGGACAGAGGTCTACGAGCAGTACTTC
>TRBJ2-7|TRBV27|NA|NA
CASSLRGGSRYEQYF
TGTGCCAGCAGTTTAAGGGGGGGCTCGCGGTACGAGCAGTACTTC
>TRBJ2-1|TRBV29-1|NA|NA
CSVGTYNYNEQFF
TGCAGCGTCGGGACATATAACTACAATGAGCAGTTCTTC
>TRBJ2-7|TRBV29-1|NA|NA
CSVLGIEGSHEQYF
TGCAGCGTCCTGGGGATTGAGGGGAGCCACGAGCAGTACTTC
>TRBJ2-5|TRBV27|NA|NA
CASSSLQETQYF
TGTGCCAGCAGCTCCCTTCAAGAGACCCAGTACTTC
>TRBJ2-2|TRBV19|NA|NA
CASSIDRGDPAGELFF
TGTGCCAGTAGTATAGATCGCGGGGACCCGGCCGGGGAGCTGTTTTTT
>TRBJ2-7|TRBV27|NA|NA
CASRDLASDEQYF
TGTGCCAGCAGGGATCTAGCGTCGGACGAGCAGTACTTC
>TRBJ2-2|TRBV6-6|NA|NA
CASSYSTGMDTGELFF
TGTGCCAGCAGTTACTCGACGGGAATGGACACCGGGGAGCTGTTTTTT
>TRBJ2-1|TRBV5-1|NA|NA
CASRLGGNEQFF
TGCGCCAGCCGACTGGGGGGTAATGAGCAGTTCTTC
>TRBJ1-1|TRBV4-1|once|TRBD1
CASSHIVSGGGKAFF
TGCGCCAGCAGCCATATTGTTTCAGGGGGCGGGAAAGCTTTCTTT
>TRBJ2-3|TRBV12-5|NA|NA
CASGPGSRTGWTDTQYF
TGTGCTAGTGGCCCGGGATCTAGGACGGGGTGGACAGATACGCAGTATTTT
>TRBJ2-1|TRBV9|NA|NA
CASSPGPGNEQFF
TGTGCCAGCAGCCCCGGACCAGGCAATGAGCAGTTCTTC
>TRBJ2-1|TRBV19|NA|NA
CASSMVSTSYNEQFF
TGTGCCAGTAGTATGGTTTCGACCTCCTACAATGAGCAGTTCTTC
>TRBJ2-7|TRBV6-1|once|TRBD1
CASSSRQGNEQYF
TGTGCCAGCAGTTCAAGACAGGGGAACGAGCAGTACTTC
>TRBJ1-5|TRBV19|NA|TRBD1
CASRGDSPNQPQHF
TGTGCCAGTAGGGGGGACAGCCCCAATCAGCCCCAGCATTTT
>TRBJ2-1|TRBV7-6|NA|TRBD2
CASSSYWGIGLANNEQFF
TGTGCCAGCAGCTCGTATTGGGGAATCGGACTAGCAAACAATGAGCAGTTCTTC
>TRBJ1-2|TRBV7-9|NA|NA
CASSLGESGYTF
TGTGCCAGCAGCTTAGGGGAATCTGGCTACACCTTC
>TRBJ1-5|TRBV10-3|NA|TRBD1
CAISESGTGLNQPQHF
TGTGCCATCAGTGAATCCGGGACAGGACTTAATCAGCCCCAGCATTTT
>TRBJ2-7|TRBV4-1|NA|TRBD2
CASSQPLAGVVEQYF
TGCGCCAGCAGCCAGCCCCTAGCGGGAGTAGTGGAGCAGTACTTC
>TRBJ2-5|TRBV19|NA|TRBD2
CASSTGTSGRPYQETQYF
TGTGCCAGTAGTACCGGGACTAGCGGGAGACCGTACCAAGAGACCCAGTACTTC
>TRBJ1-2|TRBV20-1|NA|NA
CSASRWPGYTF
TGCAGTGCTAGCAGGTGGCCTGGCTACACCTTC
>TRBJ2-1|TRBV11-3|NA|NA
CASSLAQVSENNEQFF
TGTGCCAGCAGCTTAGCGCAAGTCTCAGAAAACAATGAGCAGTTCTTC
>TRBJ2-6|TRBV27|once|NA
CASSPQGRTGANVLTF
TGTGCCAGCAGTCCGCAGGGGCGGACTGGGGCCAACGTCCTGACTTTC
>TRBJ1-1|TRBV9|NA|NA
CASSGGVNTEAFF
TGTGCCAGCAGCGGGGGCGTGAACACTGAAGCTTTCTTT